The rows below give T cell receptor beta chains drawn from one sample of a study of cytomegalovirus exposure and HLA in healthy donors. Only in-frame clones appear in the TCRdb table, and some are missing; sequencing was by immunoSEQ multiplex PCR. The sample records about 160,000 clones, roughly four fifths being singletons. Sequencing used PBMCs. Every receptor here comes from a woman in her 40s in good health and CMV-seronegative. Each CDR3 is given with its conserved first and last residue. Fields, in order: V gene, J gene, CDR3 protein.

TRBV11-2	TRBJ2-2	CASSLGENTGELFF
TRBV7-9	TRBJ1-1	CSSSPVTGPKAFF
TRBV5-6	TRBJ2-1	CASSFHRNEQFF
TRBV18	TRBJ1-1	CASSPRAPLGGNTEAFF
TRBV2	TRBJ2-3	CASSGRRSTDTQYF
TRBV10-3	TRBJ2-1	CAISTGTSGFNEQFF
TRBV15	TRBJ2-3	CATSRERAGEGTDTQYF
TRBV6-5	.	CASSPGILGEQYF
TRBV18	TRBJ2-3	CASSPPIDTQYF
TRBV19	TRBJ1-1	CASSIRGRFGAFF
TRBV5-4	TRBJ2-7	CASSLELGDEQYF
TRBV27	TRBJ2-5	CASWIRQGDQETQYF
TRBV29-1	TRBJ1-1	CSVDEGAVEAFF
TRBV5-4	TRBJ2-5	CASSSTGEYQETQYF
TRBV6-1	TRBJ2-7	CASRPGLAGLYEQYF
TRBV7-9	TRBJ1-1	CASSLVTAPRGFF
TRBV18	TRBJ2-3	CASSRPGFDTDTQYF
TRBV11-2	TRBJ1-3	CASSFTGGRNTIYF
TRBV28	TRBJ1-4	CASSSGQDEKLFF
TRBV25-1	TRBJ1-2	CASSPHPGGYTF
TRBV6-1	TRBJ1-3	CASSEEAGAHSGNTIYF
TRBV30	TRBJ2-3	CAGMPFGTDTQYF
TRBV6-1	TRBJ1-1	CASSEKRGQGNTEAFF
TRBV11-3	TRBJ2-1	CASSAGGLAYNEQFF
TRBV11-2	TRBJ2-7	CASSTTGSYEQYF
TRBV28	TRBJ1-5	CAIQLTGFGQPQHF
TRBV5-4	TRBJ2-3	CASSLDSGSLVDTQYF
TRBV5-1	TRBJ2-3	CASSLFFSGRGTDTQYF
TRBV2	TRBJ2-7	CASSDVGQGSYEQYF
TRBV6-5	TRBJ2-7	CASSLRLAGVEEQYF